What follows are 3 T cell receptor beta chains derived from one specimen sequenced in a study of T cells in women clearing cervical HPV infection (dated by TCRdb to the late 2010s). The library relied on the immunoSEQ multiplex PCR assay. The clones in this table, taken by TCRdb from immuneACCESS, are in-frame only. Not every clone is retained; where verified, under half of the shortfall comes from an unresolved V gene, and the cause of the rest is unknown. The table of this sample itemizes tens of thousands of clones. Of the sample, 1.5% to 2% falls within the top ten clones. The sample comprised blood buffy coat. The source of these receptors is a woman aged 18-69 years with a cervical HPV16 infection that either progressed to CIN3+ or cleared (not recorded which).

With respect to this clone: The read stops 3 residues short of the end of the CDR3; the missing end is completed from the germline J gene. The chain is built from TRBV18 and TRBJ2-7; 10 nucleotides agree with TRBD1. Germline CDR1 and CDR2: KGHSH and LQKENI. The CDR3 extends over 15 amino acids. V trimming: 2 bases; J trimming: 3 bases; junction bases outside the gene matches: 4. The sequenced part of the CDR3 DNA is TGTGCCAGCTCACCAACTCGGACAGGGGGCTACGAG. Protein product: CASSPTRTGGYE. In full, the CDR3 reads CASSPTRTGGYEQYF. Using reference TRBV18 and TRBJ2-7 for the parts outside the CDR3, the full variable domain is NAGVMQNPRHLVRRRGQEARLRCSPMKGHSHVYWYRQLPEEGLKFMVYLQKENIIDESGMPKERFSAEFPKEGPSILRIQQVVRGDSAAYFCASSPTRTGGYEQYFGPGTRLTVT.

CDR3 DNA, as far as it was read: TGTGCCAGCAGCTTGGGGACAGGGCAGGAGGAAAAG. It yields the protein CASSLGTGQEEK. The entire CDR3 is CASSLGTGQEEKLFF. V usage is TRBV7-2 and J usage is TRBJ2-2; TRBD1 aligns across 9 bases. The read ends 3 residues shy of where the CDR3 ends; the end is completed using the germline J gene. CDR1 and CDR2 (germline): SGHTA, FQGNSA. The CDR3 is 15 residues long.

On this clone: The sequence runs out 3 residues before the end of the CDR3; the remainder is reconstructed from the germline J gene. V and J are TRBV7-2 and TRBJ2-7; TRBD2 agrees at 9 bases. The trim removed 5 bases at V and 1 base at J, leaving 3 bases unmatched. This CDR3 is 14 amino acids long. The germline CDR1 and CDR2 sequences are SGHTA and FQGNSA. CDR3 residues: CASSATSGSYEQYF. The CDR3 bases that were read are TGTGCCAGCAGCGCTACTAGCGGGTCCTACGAG.